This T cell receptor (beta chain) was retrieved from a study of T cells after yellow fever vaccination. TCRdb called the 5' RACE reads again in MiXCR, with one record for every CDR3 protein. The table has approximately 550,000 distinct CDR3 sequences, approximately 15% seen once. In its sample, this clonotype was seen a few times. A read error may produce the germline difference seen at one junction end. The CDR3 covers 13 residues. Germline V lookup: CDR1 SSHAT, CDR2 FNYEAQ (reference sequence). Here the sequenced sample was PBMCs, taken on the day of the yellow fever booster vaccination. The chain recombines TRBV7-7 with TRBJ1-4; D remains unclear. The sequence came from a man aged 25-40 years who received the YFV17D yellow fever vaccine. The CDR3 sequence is CASSLKLNEKLFF. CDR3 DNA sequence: TGTGCTAGCAGCTTAAAACTAAATGAAAAACTGTTTTTT.